This T cell receptor beta chain was retrieved from a study of T-cell memory formation after mild COVID-19. Study-wide background: Largely, TCR clusters stayed within a single donor.

Whole-study results and caveats: Researchers report contracting CD4+ clones mostly in CM and EM, with CD8+ clones in EMRA.

As to this clonotype: What it binds is unknown.

Trimming removed 0 bases at V and 7 bases at J, with 11 bases between. CDR1 SGHRS and CDR2 YFSETQ come from the germline V gene. The CDR3 has 14 residues. Amplification by 5'RACE using constant-segment primers produced TCR alpha and TCR beta cDNA libraries that carried sample barcodes and UMIs. TCRdb processed the 5' RACE reads anew with MiXCR; each CDR3 protein has one entry. The sample lists fewer than 200,000 distinct CDR3 sequences; about 18% were seen once. V and J are TRBV5-1 and TRBJ2-1; either TRBD1 or TRBD2 may supply D (6 bases each). This TCR was recovered from a man younger than 35 who had mild COVID-19 (a few samples of this study predate the infection). Cell type and time point are not known. The specimen was PBMCs or a T cell subset sorted from them (not recorded which). The chain's CDR3 is CASSLAPGANEQFF. The CDR3 bases are TGCGCCAGCAGCTTGGCCCCGGGGGCGAATGAGCAGTTCTTC. Filled out from reference TRBV5-1 and TRBJ2-1, the complete variable domain reads KAGVTQTPRYLIKTRGQQVTLSCSPISGHRSVSWYQQTPGQGLQFLFEYFSETQRNKGNFPGRFSGRQFSNSRSEMNVSTLELGDSALYLCASSLAPGANEQFFGPGTRLTVL.